The clone carrying this T cell receptor (beta chain) occurred a few times. The sample comes from a study of blood T cell repertoires in COVID-19. Study background: In each case, the material was cDNA or gDNA derived from T cells, B-cell-depleted T cells, or PBMCs.

Deletions cut 3 bases from V and 0 bases from J, with 10 bases between. CDR1 and CDR2 from the germline V gene are SGDLS and YYNGEE. The CDR3 is 15 residues long. Original processing methods: Using reference gene primer amplification, nucleated cell counts were estimated. The repertoire was sequenced with immunoSEQ multiplex PCR; TCRdb's copy has only in-frame clones and lacks some. V and J calls and clone size are copied from that table; D and trimming were computed from the DNA. The sample shows 150,000 to 200,000 clones, approximately 79% of them seen only once. The sequenced material came from peripheral blood. J is TRBJ1-5 and V is TRBV9; no reliable D call. The clonotype originates from a woman aged 80 or over with acute or convalescent COVID-19. The CDR3: CASSAFPYSNQPQHF. The CDR3 DNA is TGTGCCAGCAGCGCGTTCCCGTATAGCAATCAGCCCCAGCATTTT.